This T cell receptor beta chain emerged from a study of CD8 T cells in ankylosing spondylitis. Whole-study findings and limits: Ankylosing spondylitis blood appeared to carry a characteristic TCR beta motif of roughly 8 highly homologous variants.

CDR3 size: 13 residues. V was shortened by 4 bases and J by 7 bases, with 12 bases between the two germline ends. Germline CDR1 is SGHDN and CDR2 is FVKESK. This clonotype was found a few times. As yet, its antigen is unknown. Molecular-barcoded quantitative 5'-RACE produced these TCR beta libraries. In TCRdb, the 5' RACE reads were re-called with MiXCR into one record per CDR3 protein. The sample yields a few hundred thousand distinct CDR3 sequences, less than 10% seen once. The rearrangement joins TRBV14 to TRBJ2-3; maybe TRBD2 (6 bases). The specimen was blood, either unsorted or a sorted T cell fraction (not recorded which). This receptor was taken from a male donor with ankylosing spondylitis. DNA for the CDR3: TGTGCCAGCAGCCTACTGGGGACTCATACGCAGTATTTT. Residues: CASSLLGTHTQYF. The whole variable domain, filled in from reference TRBV14 and TRBJ2-3, reads EAGVTQFPSHSVIEKGQTVTLRCDPISGHDNLYWYRRVMGKEIKFLLHFVKESKQDESGMPNNRFLAERTGGTYSTLKVQPAELEDSGVYFCASSLLGTHTQYFGPGTRLTVL.